This T cell receptor (beta chain) was sequenced during a study of regulatory T cells in long-lasting Graves disease (dated by TCRdb to the early 2020s). Context from the whole study: Newly diagnosed Graves' disease patients had taken antithyroid drugs for less than 3 months. The study took place in China and was registered as a clinical trial. Patients with persistent Graves' disease were compared with patients with newly diagnosed Graves' disease using TCR sequencing and RNA sequencing of peripheral blood. A total of roughly 35 samples underwent TCR sequencing: about 13 from persistent and about 20 from newly diagnosed Graves' disease patients. Overall results and qualifications from the work: Peripheral blood alone was examined, since thyroid tissue, which constituted the primary lesion, could not be accessed. Preferential use of TRBV28, TRBJ1-2 and TRBJ2-5 was observed in persistent disease, whereas TRBV20-1 and TRBJ2-1 were favored in newly diagnosed disease. Compared with newly diagnosed patients, patients with persistent Graves' disease had lower TCR Shannon entropy and fewer highly expanded clones, which suggests clonal expansion. The authors noted that the small sample size was a limitation that may lower accuracy. Patients with persistent disease shared more public clonotypes (about 2,500) than newly diagnosed patients did (966). Sequencing and analysis were restricted to the TCR beta chain.

Library construction relied on multiplex PCR. The sample was run on an Illumina HiSeq 4000. CDR3 regions were amplified by Arm-PCR with iRepertoire HTBI primers to construct TCR beta libraries. Gel purification was performed on PCR products prior to sequencing. The authors processed their data as follows. Gene usage analysis of CDR3 amino acid clonotypes relied on the 55 to 80 TRBV and around 14 TRBJ segments identified across samples. Filtered high-quality paired reads were merged into contigs using COPE and FqMerger. BLAST was used to align contigs to IMGT TRBV, TRBD and TRBJ reference genes, with CDR3 defined following IMGT. Any clonotype with a frequency above 0.1% was classified as a highly expanded clone. Shannon entropy served as the measure of repertoire diversity, while the Gini coefficient captured V-J evenness. Clonotypes shared by more than one individual were considered public. The raw public reads went through TCRdb reprocessing: fastp at Q25, MiXCR clone calling, in-frame beta chains kept. Rows merge per CDR3 protein into single entries with the most common DNA and genes. TCRdb, not the authors, supplied the V and J calls. The sample table holds under 450,000 distinct CDR3 sequences, of which about 17% were seen once. The ten largest make up around 21% of the sample.

On this clonotype itself: Its antigen remains undetermined. Per-base qualities were not stored, and no clone one base away is much larger.

The time point tag for this specimen amounts to: newly diagnosed GD, antithyroid drugs for less than 3 months. RNA was extracted from PBMCs in TRIzol for both TCR sequencing and RNA sequencing. The diagnosis of Graves' disease followed American Thyroid Association guidelines. The patients came from an endocrinology department in Xi'an, China. Each patient gave 7 to 9.5 milliliters of peripheral blood, collected in an EDTA anticoagulant tube. Ficoll Paque Plus density gradient separation was used to isolate PBMCs, and no additional T cell sorting was done. An Agilent 2100 Bioanalyzer and agarose gel were used to check RNA quality, and a NanoDrop 2000 was used to measure RNA concentration. Measured from the cysteine to the phenylalanine, the CDR3 is 14 residues long. Just CDR3 DNA is preserved here, 42 bases in frame from base 1. CDR1 and CDR2, per the germline V gene, are MGHRA and YSYEKL. Relative to germline, V is 1 base shorter and J is 7 bases shorter, with 11 bases between their ends.

The sample also formed part of further work on T cells in Graves' hyperthyroidism and ophthalmopathy. According to the second study: Stable Graves' hyperthyroidism was defined as the absence of progression to ophthalmopathy over 18 months of follow-up. Hyperthyroidism patients were aged 18 to 65 years and newly diagnosed, with disease duration of less than 2 months. Exclusion was applied to patients with uncontrolled infections, other autoimmune diseases, pregnancy or lactation. Diagnoses relied on clinical symptoms, serum thyroxine and TRAb, thyroid ultrasound and orbital computed tomography. A first-round RT-PCR of the TCR CDR3 used the HTBI primer set with the Qiagen OneStep RT-PCR kit. Most expanded thyroid clonotypes (frequency above 0.001) were also detected in blood, a finding suggesting that blood repertoires may reflect thyroid immune responses. In cross-validation, a model built on a 13 V-J signature told ophthalmopathy apart from stable hyperthyroidism with less than 90% sensitivity and approximately 84% specificity, and in testing the same model reached 80%/75%. In validation, the model predicted progression to ophthalmopathy a median of roughly 6.5 months before onset, with approximately 71% sensitivity and roughly 79% specificity. To identify distinguishing TCR V-J signatures, a discovery cohort of some 99 patients was used, comprising fewer than 45 with Graves' ophthalmopathy and some 60 with stable Graves' hyperthyroidism. Whether ophthalmopathy could be predicted prospectively was tested in an independent validation cohort made up of roughly 19 hyperthyroidism patients plus 17 patients who later progressed to ophthalmopathy. The 80 to 100 discovery patients were randomly divided into training and test sets at a 7:3 ratio. The study also compared thyroid tissue and blood T-cell repertoires from roughly 6 Graves' hyperthyroidism patients. After sampling, hyperthyroidism patients received methimazole starting at 30 mg daily, and ophthalmopathy patients received high-dose intravenous methylprednisolone. A second multiplex PCR round built the libraries, followed by size selection and purification. Sequencing of the libraries was done on an Illumina HiSeq2000 using paired-end 100 bp reads. SOAPnuke was used to process the raw data, removing reads that contained adapters or uncalled bases, had a mean Phred below 15, or lacked an exact match to the constant primer or identifier. High-quality paired reads were merged with COPE v1.2.5, and unique nucleotide sequences were defined as clonotypes. MiTCR v1.1 was used to align clonotypes to the IMGT TRBV, TRBD and TRBJ reference segments. Only V-J combinations with frequency above 0.0001, covering 99% to 99.2% of repertoires, were analysed. The TCS score was defined as the ratio of F50 (clonal expansion) to E x V (chaos), calculated using BLOSUM62-based TCRdist between CDR3 peptides within each V-J. Welch's t-statistics and random forest reduced around 520 V-J features to 10 to 15, which were used in a naive Bayes classifier (R e1071). No statistical method was used to fix the sample size in advance, and group allocation was not hidden from the investigators. The paper reports TCR Vbeta CDR3 sequencing of 130 to 150 peripheral blood samples: 43 ophthalmopathy, fewer than 80 hyperthyroidism and approximately 17 progressor patients.

Recombination joined TRBV4-1 with TRBJ1-5, with the identity of the D gene unclear. This TCR was recovered from a young woman with Graves disease. Donor details come from another sample of the same person, matched by shared clones. Sequenced here: peripheral blood mononuclear cells (PBMCs), sampled at new diagnosis, from a patient treated with antithyroid drugs. The DNA sequence reads TGCGCCAGCAGCCAAGTTGGAGGATACCAGCCCCAGCATTTT. The translation is CASSQVGGYQPQHF.